These 17 T cell receptor beta chains share one sample of origin, sequenced in a study of shared clonotypes between healthy human individuals. Assay used: immunoSEQ multiplex PCR; TCRdb lists only in-frame clones, some missing. The table includes roughly 2.4 million clones, approximately 94% detected once. The sequenced sample consisted of naive CD4+ T cells sorted from blood. As to subset: CD45RA+ positively selected. These receptors came from a man between 18 and 29 years old in good health.

CDR3: CASSPGGGSPTEAFF. CDR3 nucleotides: TGTGCCAGCAGCCCCGGGGGGGGGTCCCCCACTGAAGCTTTCTTT. The gene calls are TRBV11-2 and TRBJ1-1, with a tentative D call TRBD1 (5 bases). This CDR3 contains 15 residues. V lost 5 bases and J lost 4, with 17 bases in between. The V gene's germline CDR1 is SGHAT and CDR2 FQNNGV.

This sequence joins TRBV10-2 and TRBJ1-5; TRBD1 matches 9 bases. Germline V lookup: CDR1 WSHSY, CDR2 SAAADI. There are 14 residues in the CDR3. V gave up 8 bases and J gave up 4 bases; unmatched junction bases: 6. This chain's CDR3 is CASSTGGRNQPQHF. CDR3 DNA sequence: TGCGCCAGCTCTACAGGGGGCCGGAATCAGCCCCAGCATTTT.

The chain joins TRBV7-9 to TRBJ2-7; no clear D gene. Trimming removed 0 bases at V and 0 bases at J, with 6 bases between. The CDR3 has 14 amino acids. CDR1 and CDR2 from the germline V gene are SEHNR and FQNEAQ (reference sequence). CDR3 sequence: CASSLAVLSYEQYF. CDR3 nucleotides: TGTGCCAGCAGCTTAGCCGTCCTCTCCTACGAGCAGTACTTC. Drawing the rest from reference TRBV7-9 and TRBJ2-7, the complete variable domain is DTGVSQNPRHKITKRGQNVTFRCDPISEHNRLYWYRQTLGQGPEFLTYFQNEAQLEKSRLLSDRFSAERPKGSFSTLEIQRTEQGDSAMYLCASSLAVLSYEQYFGPGTRLTVT.

The count of this clone is one. This chain joins TRBV6-1 and TRBJ2-1; D assignment may be TRBD1 or TRBD2 (5 bases each). The germline V gene has CDR1 MNHNS and CDR2 SASEGT. This CDR3 has 15 residues. Trimming cost V 4 bases and J 3 bases, with 13 bases left between them. Here the CDR3 DNA reads TGTGCCAGCAGTGCGGGAAGAGGGGTCTACAATGAGCAGTTCTTC. Translated, it gives CASSAGRGVYNEQFF.

V and J are TRBV6-6 and TRBJ1-6, with 7 bases matching TRBD1. V shed 6 bases and J 5 bases; nucleotides not matched to a gene: 4. The CDR3 runs to 14 residues. Germline assignment: CDR1 MNHNY and CDR2 SVGAGI (reference sequence). Here the CDR3 DNA reads TGTGCCAGCAGGGGGACAGCCAATAATTCACCCCTCCACTTT. Translation: CASRGTANNSPLHF.

The chain carries TRBV7-9 and TRBJ1-2; a weak D match, TRBD1 (5 bases). In germline, CDR1 is SEHNR, CDR2 FQNEAQ (reference sequence). The V and J ends lost 1 base and 7 bases respectively, with 13 bases between them. CDR3 length: 14 residues. CDR3 coding DNA: TGTGCCAGCAGCTTAGGGGCAGGGTTTGGTGGCTACACCTTC. Translation: CASSLGAGFGGYTF.

The chain is built from TRBV2 and TRBJ2-1; D may be TRBD1 or TRBD2 (5 bases each). CDR3 size: 18 residues. Trimming shortened V by 3 bases and J by 1 base, and 19 bases separated the two germline ends. Germline V lookup: CDR1 SNHLY, CDR2 FYNNEI. CDR3 in DNA: TGTGCCAGCAGTGATCGGGGCAGGGCTGTAAGTTCCTACAATGAGCAGTTCTTC. Protein sequence: CASSDRGRAVSSYNEQFF.

The CDR3 nucleotides are TGTGCCAGCAGCTCCCTAGGAGGAACCGGCTCCGCCGAGCAGTACTTC. Protein product: CASSSLGGTGSAEQYF. J is TRBJ2-7 and V is TRBV13; possibly TRBD2 for D (5 bases). This CDR3 is built from 16 residues. Germline CDR1 reads PRHDT; CDR2 reads FYEKMQ (reference sequence). V lost 4 bases and J lost 6, with 22 bases in between.

CDR3 region: CAWSAGTINRADTQYF. CDR3 bases: TGTGCCTGGAGTGCGGGGACTATCAATAGGGCAGATACGCAGTATTTT. The rearrangement links TRBV30 to TRBJ2-3, with 7 bases that match TRBD2. The trim removed 1 base at V and 4 bases at J, leaving 11 bases unmatched. This CDR3 has 16 residues. Germline CDR1 reads GTSNPN; CDR2 reads SVGIG (reference sequence). The complete variable domain, with remaining parts taken from reference TRBV30 and TRBJ2-3, reads SQTIHQWPATLVQPVGSPLSLECTVEGTSNPNLYWYRQAAGRGLQLLFYSVGIGQISSEVPQNLSASRPQDRQFILSSKKLLLSDSGFYLCAWSAGTINRADTQYFGPGTRLTVL.

V gene TRBV5-6 combines with J gene TRBJ1-1; D remains unclear. The CDR3 spans 14 residues. Trimming removed 1 base at V and 0 bases at J, with 7 bases between. Germline CDR1 is SGHDT and CDR2 is YYEEEE. Written as DNA, the CDR3 is TGTGCCAGCAGCTTGTCACGGATGAACACTGAAGCTTTCTTT. Translated: CASSLSRMNTEAFF.

With regard to this clone: This sample also contains other DNA sequences that code for the same CDR3. The chain is built from TRBV6-6 and TRBJ1-3; the D gene is possibly TRBD1 (6 bases). Germline loops: CDR1 MNHNY, CDR2 SVGAGI (reference sequence). Trimming stripped 6 bases from V and 4 bases from J, with 10 bases between. The CDR3 contains 13 residues. DNA for the CDR3: TGTGCCAGCAGCCCCGGACAGGGAAACACCATATATTTT. Its translation is CASSPGQGNTIYF.

The chain links TRBV6-5 to TRBJ1-6; tentative D call: TRBD1 (5 bases). CDR3 length equals 16 residues. Germline values: CDR1 MNHEY, CDR2 SVGAGI. V gave up 4 bases and J gave up 5 bases, with 15 bases separating them. Here the CDR3 reads CASSSSRGGDNSPLHF. The DNA of the CDR3 is TGTGCCAGCAGTTCCTCGCGGGGGGGGGATAATTCACCCCTCCACTTT.

This chain links TRBV27 with TRBJ1-5, with TRBD1 as a possible D gene (5 bases). Looked up from germline, CDR1 is MNHEY and CDR2 is SMNVEV (reference sequence). This CDR3 comprises 16 residues. V dropped 3 bases and J dropped 6 bases, with 18 bases sitting between them. In DNA form, the CDR3 reads TGTGCCAGCAGTTTCGGAGGGCAGGGCATTAGTCAGCCCCAGCATTTT. Protein sequence: CASSFGGQGISQPQHF.

The chain recombines TRBV30 with TRBJ2-5; D possibly uses TRBD1 or TRBD2 (5 bases each). The CDR3 extends over 14 amino acids. Germline V CDR1 and CDR2: GTSNPN, SVGIG (reference sequence). V lost 2 bases and J 2 bases, leaving 12 bases between the germline ends. CDR3 coding DNA: TGTGCCTGGAGTCGGGGCGGTGGGCAAGAGACCCAGTACTTC. It translates to CAWSRGGGQETQYF.

The genes are TRBV30 and TRBJ2-2; 12 bases are shared with TRBD1. The CDR3 runs to 15 residues. CDR1 and CDR2 (germline): GTSNPN, SVGIG (reference sequence). Unmatched junction bases numbered 4, after V lost 4 bases and J lost 4 bases. CDR3: CAWKPGQGATGELFF. DNA for the CDR3: TGTGCCTGGAAGCCGGGACAGGGGGCCACCGGGGAGCTGTTTTTT. Filled out from reference TRBV30 and TRBJ2-2, the complete variable domain reads SQTIHQWPATLVQPVGSPLSLECTVEGTSNPNLYWYRQAAGRGLQLLFYSVGIGQISSEVPQNLSASRPQDRQFILSSKKLLLSDSGFYLCAWKPGQGATGELFFGEGSRLTVL.

The V call is TRBV28, the J call TRBJ2-4; D is uncertain. Germline V gene lookup returns CDR1 MDHEN and CDR2 SYDVKM. V was cut by 5 bases and J by 3 bases, with 8 bases left in between. The CDR3 runs 13 residues. The CDR3 sequence is CASSSSYKNIQYF. CDR3 coding DNA: TGTGCCAGCAGTAGTTCCTACAAAAACATTCAGTACTTC. Together with reference TRBV28 and TRBJ2-4, the CDR3 gives the full variable domain: DVKVTQSSRYLVKRTGEKVFLECVQDMDHENMFWYRQDPGLGLRLIYFSYDVKMKEKGDIPEGYSVSREKKERFSLILESASTNQTSMYLCASSSSYKNIQYFGAGTRLSVL.

Of note for this clone: Other nucleotide sequences in the sample specify the same CDR3. V usage is TRBV9 and J usage is TRBJ2-7; D is unresolved. Germline V CDR1 and CDR2: SGDLS, YYNGEE. V was trimmed by 0 bases and J by 1 base, leaving 8 bases between them. The CDR3 totals 14 residues. The CDR3 sequence: CASSVDAASYEQYF. The CDR3 DNA reads as TGTGCCAGCAGCGTAGATGCAGCTTCCTACGAGCAGTACTTC.